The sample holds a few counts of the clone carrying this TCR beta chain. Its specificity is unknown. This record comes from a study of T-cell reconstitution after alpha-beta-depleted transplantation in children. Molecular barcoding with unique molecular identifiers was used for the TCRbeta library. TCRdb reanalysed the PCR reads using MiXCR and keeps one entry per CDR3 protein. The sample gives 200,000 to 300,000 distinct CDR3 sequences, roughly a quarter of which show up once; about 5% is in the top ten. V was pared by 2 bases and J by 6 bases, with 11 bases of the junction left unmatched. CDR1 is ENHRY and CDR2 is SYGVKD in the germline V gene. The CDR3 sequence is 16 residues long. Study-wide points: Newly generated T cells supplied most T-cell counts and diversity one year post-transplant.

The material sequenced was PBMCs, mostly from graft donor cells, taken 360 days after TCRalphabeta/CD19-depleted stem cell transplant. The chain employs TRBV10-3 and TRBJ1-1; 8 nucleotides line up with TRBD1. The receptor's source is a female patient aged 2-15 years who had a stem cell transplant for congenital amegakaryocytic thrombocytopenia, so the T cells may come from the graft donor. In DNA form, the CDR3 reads TGTGCCATCAGTGAGACCCAGACAGGGGAGGTCTCTGAAGCTTTCTTT. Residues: CAISETQTGEVSEAFF.